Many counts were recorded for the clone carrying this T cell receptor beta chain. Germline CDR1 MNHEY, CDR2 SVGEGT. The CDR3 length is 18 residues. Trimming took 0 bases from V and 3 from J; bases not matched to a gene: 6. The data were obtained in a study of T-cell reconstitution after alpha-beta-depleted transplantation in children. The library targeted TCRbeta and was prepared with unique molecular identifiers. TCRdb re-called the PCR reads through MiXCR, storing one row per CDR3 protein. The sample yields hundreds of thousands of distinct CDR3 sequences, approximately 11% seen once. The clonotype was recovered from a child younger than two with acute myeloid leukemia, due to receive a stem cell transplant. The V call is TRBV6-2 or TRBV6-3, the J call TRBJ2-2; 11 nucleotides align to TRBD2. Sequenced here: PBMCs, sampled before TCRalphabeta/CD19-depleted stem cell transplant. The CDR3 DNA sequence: TGTGCCAGCAGTTACTCGACTAGCGGGATATCGGACACCGGGGAGCTGTTTTTT. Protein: CASSYSTSGISDTGELFF.